The 24 T cell receptor beta chains listed next were all sequenced from one sample in a study of PD-1 blockade in mismatch repair-deficient tumors. Method: immunoSEQ multiplex PCR; TCRdb's copy keeps in-frame clones and lacks some. Here the sample spans under 25,000 clones, over 75% being singletons. The sequencing used PBMCs, collected 52 weeks after starting pembrolizumab. Receptors were obtained from an adult with mismatch repair-deficient cancer.

DNA of the CDR3: TGCAGCGTTGAAGGTTTCCGCGGGGGGGGCGAGGGCACCGGGGAGCTGTTTTTT. It is translated as CSVEGFRGGGEGTGELFF. The chain employs TRBV29-1 and TRBJ2-2; 9 bases are shared with TRBD2. This CDR3 comprises 18 residues. J was trimmed by 4 bases and V by 1 base; bases with no gene match: 13. In germline, CDR1 is SQVTM, CDR2 ANQGSEA.

The chain carries TRBV5-4 and TRBJ2-7; 7 bases fit TRBD1. Germline V lookup: CDR1 SGHNT, CDR2 YYREEE (reference sequence). This CDR3 is 14 amino acids long. The ends lost 2 bases at V and 3 bases at J; junction bases unmatched: 5. As DNA, the CDR3 is TGTGCCAGCAGCTTTGGGGACAGACTCTACGAGCAGTACTTC. This translates into CASSFGDRLYEQYF.

V and J are TRBV28 and TRBJ2-4; TRBD1 agrees at 10 bases. Unmatched junction bases numbered 3, after V lost 5 bases and J lost 2 bases. Germline CDR1 reads MDHEN; CDR2 reads SYDVKM. This CDR3 has 15 residues. As DNA, the CDR3 is TGTGCCAGCAGTGACAGGGGGCGAACCAAAAACATTCAGTACTTC. Its protein product is CASSDRGRTKNIQYF.

The chain couples TRBV5-8 to TRBJ1-3; tentatively, D is TRBD1 (5 bases). The V and J ends lost 0 bases and 3 bases respectively, with 10 bases between them. This CDR3 is built from 15 residues. CDR1 is SGHTS and CDR2 is YDEGEE in the germline V gene. The CDR3 nucleotides are TGTGCCAGCAGCTTGGCCGCGGGGGATGGAAACACCATATATTTT. It encodes CASSLAAGDGNTIYF.

The chain recombines TRBV19 with TRBJ2-2, with TRBD2 identical over 9 bases. Germline V CDR1 and CDR2: LNHDA, SQIVND (reference sequence). The CDR3 is 18 amino acids. J gave up 7 bases and V 5 bases, and 17 bases lay outside the gene matches. CDR3: CASSFGTSYSTSIGELFF. CDR3 DNA sequence: TGTGCCAGTAGTTTCGGGACTAGCTACTCTACGAGCATCGGGGAGCTGTTTTTT. The variable domain in full, completed from reference TRBV19 and TRBJ2-2, reads DGGITQSPKYLFRKEGQNVTLSCEQNLNHDAMYWYRQDPGQGLRLIYYSQIVNDFQKGDIAEGYSVSREKKESFPLTVTSAQKNPTAFYLCASSFGTSYSTSIGELFFGEGSRLTVL.

A few counts support this clone. The chain combines TRBV7-9 with TRBJ2-7, with a possible D match to TRBD2 (6 bases). The CDR3 covers 12 residues. The V gene lost 5 bases and the J gene lost 11 bases, with 16 bases spanning the gap. The germline V gene encodes CDR1 SEHNR and CDR2 FQNEAQ (reference sequence). This CDR3 reads CASSPNGRREYF. The DNA of the CDR3 is TGTGCCAGCAGCCCCAATGGGAGGAGGGAGTACTTC.

This chain uses TRBV29-1 with TRBJ1-1; D perhaps matches TRBD1 (6 bases). The CDR3 is made up of 15 amino acids. The germline V gene encodes CDR1 SQVTM and CDR2 ANQGSEA. V lost 5 bases and J lost 0, with 16 bases in between. The CDR3 nucleotides read TGCAGCGTTCCGCGGGGGCTTTTTTTGAACACTGAAGCTTTCTTT. Protein sequence: CSVPRGLFLNTEAFF.

V gene TRBV29-1 combines with J gene TRBJ2-3; 8 positions match TRBD2. The length of the CDR3 is 14 residues. V shed 0 bases and J 6 bases; nucleotides not matched to a gene: 5. In germline, CDR1 is SQVTM, CDR2 ANQGSEA. The CDR3 sequence is CSVEEASGLDTQYF. CDR3 DNA: TGCAGCGTTGAAGAGGCTAGCGGGTTGGATACGCAGTATTTT.

The chain combines TRBV7-9 with TRBJ2-3; D unresolved. The V end was cut by 1 base, the J end by 6 bases, with 11 bases between. The CDR3 has 14 amino acids. Germline CDR1 is SEHNR and CDR2 is FQNEAQ (reference sequence). The DNA for the CDR3 is TGTGCCAGCAGCTTAGTCCCGAGTCCCGATACGCAGTATTTT. Its protein is CASSLVPSPDTQYF.

This sequence joins TRBV7-9 and TRBJ1-2, with D possibly matching TRBD1 (5 bases). Germline values: CDR1 SEHNR, CDR2 FQNEAQ (reference sequence). The CDR3 consists of 13 residues. The ends were cut back, 1 base at V and 4 bases at J, with 7 bases in the middle. The CDR3 loop reads CASSLGQPYGYTF. The CDR3, as DNA: TGTGCCAGCAGCTTAGGACAGCCCTATGGCTACACCTTC. The whole variable domain, filled in from reference TRBV7-9 and TRBJ1-2, reads DTGVSQNPRHKITKRGQNVTFRCDPISEHNRLYWYRQTLGQGPEFLTYFQNEAQLEKSRLLSDRFSAERPKGSFSTLEIQRTEQGDSAMYLCASSLGQPYGYTFGSGTRLTVV.

This clone was seen more than once but under ten times. The rearrangement joins TRBV6-1 to TRBJ1-5; 7 nucleotides match TRBD1. With 7 bases clipped from V and 5 bases from J, the junction kept 11 bases outside the gene matches. The CDR3 contains 15 residues. Germline loops: CDR1 MNHNS, CDR2 SASEGT. This CDR3 reads CASTRGQSIDQPQHF. The CDR3 DNA sequence: TGTGCCAGCACGCGGGGACAGTCTATTGATCAGCCCCAGCATTTT.

The chain links TRBV7-3 to TRBJ2-4; 10 positions match TRBD2. The CDR3 loop spans 17 amino acids. V shed 0 bases, J shed 9 bases, and the junction held 11 bases outside the gene matches. The germline gives CDR1 SGHTA, CDR2 FQGTGA. Here the CDR3 reads CASSLTLTSGRDGIQYF. Here the CDR3 DNA reads TGTGCCAGCAGCTTAACGTTAACGAGCGGGAGGGACGGCATTCAGTACTTC.

The chain uses TRBV28 and TRBJ2-6; a possible D gene is TRBD1 (8 bases). V lost 7 bases and J 4 bases, leaving 20 bases between the germline ends. Germline values: CDR1 MDHEN, CDR2 SYDVKM. CDR3 length equals 17 residues. CDR3: CASMDREGGSGANVLTF. The CDR3 nucleotides are TGTGCCAGCATGGACAGGGAGGGAGGCTCCGGGGCCAACGTCCTGACTTTC.

On this clone itself: The sample holds other DNA sequences that translate to the same CDR3. The CDR3: CASSVGHLNTEAFF. DNA of the CDR3: TGTGCCAGCAGCGTAGGACACCTTAACACTGAAGCTTTCTTT. The chain combines TRBV9 with TRBJ1-1; D is undetermined. V dropped 0 bases and J dropped 2 bases, with 8 bases sitting between them. This CDR3 contains 14 residues. CDR1 is SGDLS and CDR2 is YYNGEE in the germline V gene.

This clone has only a few counts. The chain couples TRBV13 to TRBJ2-7; D gene uncertain. The germline CDR1 and CDR2 sequences are PRHDT and FYEKMQ (reference sequence). V was trimmed by 1 base and J by 6 bases, leaving 7 bases between them. There are 12 residues in the CDR3. The CDR3 loop is CASSLDGGEQYF. The CDR3 DNA reads as TGTGCCAGCAGCTTAGACGGCGGCGAGCAGTACTTC.

The CDR3 loop reads CASSLRPQGAHEQFF. CDR3 nucleotide sequence: TGTGCCAGCAGCTTAAGGCCGCAGGGGGCACATGAGCAGTTCTTC. This chain connects TRBV7-3 to TRBJ2-1, with TRBD1 matching 8 bases. Looked up from germline, CDR1 is SGHTA and CDR2 is FQGTGA. The CDR3 spans 15 residues. V lost 1 base, J lost 8 bases, and 7 bases stayed unmatched.

The rearrangement joins TRBV7-2 to TRBJ2-1; 9 nucleotides line up with TRBD2. The CDR3 sequence is 15 residues long. Germline V gives CDR1 SGHTA, CDR2 FQGNSA. Trimming took 2 bases from V and 10 from J; bases not matched to a gene: 9. The CDR3 loop reads CASSLRGGRASEQFF. CDR3 nucleotide sequence: TGTGCCAGCAGCTTACGGGGCGGGAGGGCCTCCGAGCAGTTCTTC. The complete variable domain, with remaining parts taken from reference TRBV7-2 and TRBJ2-1, reads GAGVSQSPSNKVTEKGKDVELRCDPISGHTALYWYRQSLGQGLEFLIYFQGNSAPDKSGLPSDRFSAERTGGSVSTLTIQRTQQEDSAVYLCASSLRGGRASEQFFGPGTRLTVL.

CDR3 sequence (DNA): TGTGCCAGCAGCAATGACAGGGGTCGGGAGACCCAGTACTTC. Encoded protein: CASSNDRGRETQYF. This rearrangement joins TRBV7-8 to TRBJ2-5; the match to TRBD1 covers 8 bases. Germline CDR1 reads SGHVS; CDR2 reads FQNEAQ. V lost 5 bases, J lost 5 bases, and 7 bases stayed unmatched. The CDR3 sequence is 14 residues long.

The chain combines TRBV4-2 with TRBJ2-1; TRBD2 agrees at 12 bases. The germline CDR1 and CDR2 sequences are LGHNA and YNFKEQ. The ends lost 2 bases at V and 5 bases at J; junction bases unmatched: 7. This CDR3 comprises 17 residues. CDR3 nucleotide sequence: TGTGCCAGCAGCCAACATTCCAGGACTAGCGGGAACAATGAGCAGTTCTTC. Translation: CASSQHSRTSGNNEQFF.

The V call is TRBV6-6, the J call TRBJ1-6; D might be TRBD1 (5 bases). The CDR3 extends over 15 amino acids. With 7 bases removed from V and 5 bases from J, the gap between germline ends came to 15 bases. CDR1 MNHNY and CDR2 SVGAGI come from the germline V gene (reference sequence). CDR3 nucleotides: TGTGCCAGCACGTCAGGGATTCGGAATAATTCACCCCTCCACTTT. This codes for CASTSGIRNNSPLHF.

The chain links TRBV15 to TRBJ2-3; D perhaps matches TRBD1 (5 bases). CDR1 LNHNV and CDR2 YYDKDF come from the germline V gene (reference sequence). This CDR3 is built from 15 residues. The V and J ends lost 6 bases and 5 bases respectively, with 18 bases between them. The CDR3, as DNA: TGTGCCACCAGGTGGGGCAGGGATATGGAAGATACGCAGTATTTT. Its translation is CATRWGRDMEDTQYF.

This chain links TRBV5-4 with TRBJ2-1; 7 bases line up with TRBD1. Germline V CDR1 and CDR2: SGHNT, YYREEE (reference sequence). The CDR3 is made up of 16 amino acids. Trimming took 4 bases from V and 0 from J; bases not matched to a gene: 7. Here the CDR3 reads CASSIGQASSYNEQFF. The CDR3 bases are TGTGCCAGCAGCATCGGACAGGCGAGCTCCTACAATGAGCAGTTCTTC.

The chain employs TRBV2 and TRBJ2-7; the match to TRBD2 covers 8 bases. In germline, CDR1 is SNHLY, CDR2 FYNNEI. This CDR3 contains 13 residues. V lost 10 bases and J lost 3; bases outside the gene matches: 8. The DNA for the CDR3 is TGTGCCACCATGGGACTAGATTACTACGAGCAGTACTTC. Translated: CATMGLDYYEQYF.

V usage is TRBV11-1 and J usage is TRBJ2-2, with 13 positions matching TRBD2. From germline, CDR1 is SGHAT and CDR2 FQDESV (reference sequence). The CDR3 runs 17 residues. V dropped 5 bases and J dropped 2; count of bases not matched to a gene: 5. In DNA, the CDR3 is TGTGCCAGCAGCCCCCGGACTAGCGGGAGTAACACCGGGGAGCTGTTTTTT. It codes for CASSPRTSGSNTGELFF.